The 5 T cell receptor beta chains presented below share a single source sample, sequenced in a study of blood T cell repertoires in COVID-19. The method was immunoSEQ multiplex PCR; TCRdb's version includes in-frame clones alone and lacks a portion of them. This table has approximately 350,000 clones, 80% to 90% appearing once. Source material: PBMCs or T cells enriched from blood (not recorded which). Source of these receptors: a man younger than 35 who had recovered from COVID-19.

The rearrangement uses TRBV5-6 and TRBJ2-7; TRBD1 matches at 7 bases. The J segment lost 0 bases and the V segment lost 1 base, leaving 1 base of the junction unmatched. Germline V gene data show CDR1 as SGHDT and CDR2 as YYEEEE. This CDR3 is 14 amino acids long. The CDR3 DNA reads TGTGCCAGCAGCTTGAGGGACAGCTCCTACGAGCAGTACTTC. As protein: CASSLRDSSYEQYF.

This clone was recorded only once. V is TRBV2 and J is TRBJ1-2; possible D gene TRBD1, 5 bases. V was shortened by 4 bases and J by 7 bases, with 7 bases between the two germline ends. The CDR3 loop spans 11 amino acids. The germline CDR1 and CDR2 sequences are SNHLY and FYNNEI. The CDR3, as DNA: TGTGCCAGCAGTGCCCAGGGTGGCTACACCTTC. Its protein is CASSAQGGYTF.

The chain joins TRBV28 to TRBJ1-5; 7 nucleotides match TRBD1. This CDR3 region has 18 residues. V lost 2 bases, J lost 7 bases, and 17 bases stayed unmatched. Per the germline V gene, CDR1 is MDHEN and CDR2 is SYDVKM. The CDR3 here is CASSLTYQSVRGKQPQHF. CDR3 nucleotides: TGTGCCAGCAGTTTAACCTACCAAAGTGTCAGGGGGAAACAGCCCCAGCATTTT. Full variable domain (remainder filled in from reference TRBV28 and TRBJ1-5): DVKVTQSSRYLVKRTGEKVFLECVQDMDHENMFWYRQDPGLGLRLIYFSYDVKMKEKGDIPEGYSVSREKKERFSLILESASTNQTSMYLCASSLTYQSVRGKQPQHFGDGTRLSIL.

The chain links TRBV25-1 to TRBJ2-1; 9 bases agree with TRBD1. The CDR3 has 15 residues. Germline lookup yields CDR1 MGHDK and CDR2 SYGVNS. V shed 5 bases, J shed 6 bases, and the junction held 8 bases outside the gene matches. CDR3 amino acids: CASSQEQGASNEQFF. The CDR3 nucleotides read TGTGCCAGCAGTCAAGAACAGGGGGCCAGCAATGAGCAGTTCTTC.

This clone was picked up one time. The chain is built from TRBV28 and TRBJ1-1; the match to TRBD1 covers 9 bases. The germline gives CDR1 MDHEN, CDR2 SYDVKM. The CDR3 has 14 residues. The junction had 6 bases not matched to a gene; V was cut back by 6 bases and J by 4 bases. The CDR3 sequence: CASSTGGAGTEAFF. DNA of the CDR3: TGTGCCAGCAGCACAGGGGGCGCGGGCACTGAAGCTTTCTTT. The variable domain in full, with the rest retrieved from reference TRBV28 and TRBJ1-1, is DVKVTQSSRYLVKRTGEKVFLECVQDMDHENMFWYRQDPGLGLRLIYFSYDVKMKEKGDIPEGYSVSREKKERFSLILESASTNQTSMYLCASSTGGAGTEAFFGQGTRLTVV.